The entry that follows covers one TCR beta chain sequence. The data belong to a study of blood T cell repertoires in COVID-19. V shed 1 base and J shed 1 base, with 5 bases lying between them. This CDR3 is 13 amino acids long. Germline CDR1 SGHRS, CDR2 YFSETQ. Assay: immunoSEQ multiplex PCR; the TCRdb copy retains only in-frame clones and omits some. This sample has around 140,000 clones; over 75% occur once, and the top ten carry roughly 2.9%. The TCR sequence derives from a woman between 50 and 59 years old who had recovered from COVID-19. J is TRBJ1-2 and V is TRBV5-1, with D uncertain. Sequencing was carried out using PBMCs or T cells enriched from blood (not recorded which). The CDR3 spells CASSLRDNYGYTF. CDR3 nucleotides: TGCGCCAGCAGCTTGCGGGATAACTATGGCTACACCTTC.